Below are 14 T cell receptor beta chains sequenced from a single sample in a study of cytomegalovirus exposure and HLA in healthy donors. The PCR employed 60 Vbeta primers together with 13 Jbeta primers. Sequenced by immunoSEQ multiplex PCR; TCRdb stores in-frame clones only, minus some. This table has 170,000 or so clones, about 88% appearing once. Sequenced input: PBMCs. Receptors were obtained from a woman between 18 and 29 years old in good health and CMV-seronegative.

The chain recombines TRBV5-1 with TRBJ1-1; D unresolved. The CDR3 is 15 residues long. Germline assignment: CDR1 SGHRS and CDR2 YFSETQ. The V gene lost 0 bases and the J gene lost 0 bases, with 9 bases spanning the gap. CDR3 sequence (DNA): TGCGCCAGCAGCTTGGACCCAGGATTGAACACTGAAGCTTTCTTT. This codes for CASSLDPGLNTEAFF.

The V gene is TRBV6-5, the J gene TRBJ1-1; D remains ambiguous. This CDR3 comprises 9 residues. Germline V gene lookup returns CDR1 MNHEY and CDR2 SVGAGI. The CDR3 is CAPRKEAFF. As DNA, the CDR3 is TGTGCTCCGCGGAAGGAGGCTTTCTTT.

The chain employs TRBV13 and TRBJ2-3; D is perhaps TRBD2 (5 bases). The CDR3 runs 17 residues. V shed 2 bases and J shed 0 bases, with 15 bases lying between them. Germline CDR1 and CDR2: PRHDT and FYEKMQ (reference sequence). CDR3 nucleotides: TGTGCCAGCAGCTTACGTTTGCGGGCCACTAGCACAGATACGCAGTATTTT. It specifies CASSLRLRATSTDTQYF.

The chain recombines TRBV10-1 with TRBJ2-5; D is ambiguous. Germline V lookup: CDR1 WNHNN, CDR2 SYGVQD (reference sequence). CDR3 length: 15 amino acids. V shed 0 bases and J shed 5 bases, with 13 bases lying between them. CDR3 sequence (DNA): TGCGCCAGCAGTGAGTCGAGTCTGAGTCGGGAGACCCAGTACTTC. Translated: CASSESSLSRETQYF.

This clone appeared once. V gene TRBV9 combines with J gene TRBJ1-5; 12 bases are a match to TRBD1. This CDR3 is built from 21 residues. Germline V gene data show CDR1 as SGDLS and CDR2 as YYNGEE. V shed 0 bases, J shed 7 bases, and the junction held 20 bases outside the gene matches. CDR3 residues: CASSVAWVVGQGAKGHQPQHF. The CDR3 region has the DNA TGTGCCAGCAGCGTAGCGTGGGTAGTGGGACAGGGGGCGAAAGGGCACCAGCCCCAGCATTTT.

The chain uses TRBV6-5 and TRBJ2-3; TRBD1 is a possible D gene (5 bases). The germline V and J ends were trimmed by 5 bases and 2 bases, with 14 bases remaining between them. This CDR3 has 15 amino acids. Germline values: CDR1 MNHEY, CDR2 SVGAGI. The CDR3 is CASSAAGRYTDTQYF. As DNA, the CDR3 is TGTGCCAGCAGTGCGGCAGGGCGGTACACAGATACGCAGTATTTT.

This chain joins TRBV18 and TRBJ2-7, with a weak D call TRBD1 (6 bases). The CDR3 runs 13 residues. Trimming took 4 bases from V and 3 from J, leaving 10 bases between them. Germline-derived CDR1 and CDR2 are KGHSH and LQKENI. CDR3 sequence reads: CASSLGQHYEQYF. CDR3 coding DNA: TGTGCCAGCTCACTCGGACAGCACTACGAGCAGTACTTC.

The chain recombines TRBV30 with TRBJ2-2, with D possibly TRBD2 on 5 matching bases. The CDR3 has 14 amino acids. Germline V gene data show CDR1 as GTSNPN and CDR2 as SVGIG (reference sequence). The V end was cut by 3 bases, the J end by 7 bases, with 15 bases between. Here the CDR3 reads CAWSETRSVGELFF. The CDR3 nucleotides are TGTGCCTGGAGCGAAACTAGATCCGTCGGGGAGCTGTTTTTT.

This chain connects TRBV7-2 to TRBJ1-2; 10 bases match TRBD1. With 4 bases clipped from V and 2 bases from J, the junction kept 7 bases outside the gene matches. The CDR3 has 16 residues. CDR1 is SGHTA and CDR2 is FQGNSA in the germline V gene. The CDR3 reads CASSSRQGAWNYGYTF. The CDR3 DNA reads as TGTGCCAGCAGCTCTCGACAGGGGGCTTGGAACTATGGCTACACCTTC.

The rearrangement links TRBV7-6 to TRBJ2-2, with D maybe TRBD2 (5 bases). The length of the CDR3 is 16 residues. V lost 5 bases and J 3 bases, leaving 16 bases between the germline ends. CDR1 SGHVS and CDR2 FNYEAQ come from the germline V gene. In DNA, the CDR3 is TGTGCCAGCAGCGTAAGGGTGCAGGACTACACCGGGGAGCTGTTTTTT. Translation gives CASSVRVQDYTGELFF.

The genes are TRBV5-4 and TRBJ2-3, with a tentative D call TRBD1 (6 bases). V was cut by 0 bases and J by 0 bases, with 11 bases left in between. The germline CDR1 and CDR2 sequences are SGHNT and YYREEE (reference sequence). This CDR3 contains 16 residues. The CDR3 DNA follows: TGTGCCAGCAGCTTGGGACAGGACCAGAGCACAGATACGCAGTATTTT. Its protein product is CASSLGQDQSTDTQYF. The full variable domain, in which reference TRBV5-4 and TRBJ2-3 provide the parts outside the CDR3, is ETGVTQSPTHLIKTRGQQVTLRCSSQSGHNTVSWYQQALGQGPQFIFQYYREEENGRGNFPPRFSGLQFPNYSSELNVNALELDDSALYLCASSLGQDQSTDTQYFGPGTRLTVL.

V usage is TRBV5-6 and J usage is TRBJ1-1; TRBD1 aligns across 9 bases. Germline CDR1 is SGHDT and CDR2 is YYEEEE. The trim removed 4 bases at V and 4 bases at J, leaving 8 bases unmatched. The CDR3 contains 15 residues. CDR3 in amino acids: CASSAGQGYATEAFF. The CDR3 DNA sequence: TGTGCCAGCAGCGCCGGACAGGGGTACGCCACTGAAGCTTTCTTT.

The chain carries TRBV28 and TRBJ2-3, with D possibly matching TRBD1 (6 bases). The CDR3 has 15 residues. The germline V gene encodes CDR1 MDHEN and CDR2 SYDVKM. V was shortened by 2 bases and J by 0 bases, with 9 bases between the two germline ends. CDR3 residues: CASSLGTLSTDTQYF. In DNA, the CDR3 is TGTGCCAGCAGTTTAGGGACACTCAGCACAGATACGCAGTATTTT.

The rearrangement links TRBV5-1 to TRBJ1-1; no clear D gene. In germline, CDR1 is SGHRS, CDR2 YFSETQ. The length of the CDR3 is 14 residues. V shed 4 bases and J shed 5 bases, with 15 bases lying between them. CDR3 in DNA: TGCGCCAGCAGCGAGGGAATATCGGGAACTGAAGCTTTCTTT. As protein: CASSEGISGTEAFF.